A selection of T cell receptor beta chains follows, all from one sample in a study of identical twins. TCRdb re-derived calls from the 5' RACE reads in MiXCR, one entry per CDR3 protein. The data hold 400,000 to 500,000 distinct CDR3 sequences, with about 18% observed a single time. The sample consisted of naive T cells sorted from blood. The origin of the receptors is a man aged 50-59 years in good health. CDR3s include the opening cysteine and the closing phenylalanine or tryptophan. D genes are given only for firm matches. Clone sizes are given selectively: once, few, many, or a class where the clone is expanded.

d_call	j_call	clone_size	v_call	cdr3_nt	cdr3_aa
NA	TRBJ2-5	NA	TRBV1	TGCACCAGCAGCCAAGTTAGGGAGCGGGGGGAAGAGACCCAGTACTTC	CTSSQVRERGEETQYF
TRBD1	TRBJ2-7	NA	TRBV6-6	TGTGCCAGTCGGACAGGGGAAGCCGAGCAGTACTTC	CASRTGEAEQYF
TRBD1	TRBJ2-1	once	TRBV5-5	TGTGCCAGCAGCCGGACAGGAAGGGGCAATGAGCAGTTCTTC	CASSRTGRGNEQFF
TRBD1	TRBJ1-3	few	TRBV12-3/TRBV12-4	TGTGCCAGCAGTTTAGCGCTGGAGGACAGGGGAGGAAACACCATATATTTT	CASSLALEDRGGNTIYF
NA	TRBJ1-1	few	TRBV6-1	TGTGCCAGCAGTGAAGTCCCGCACGGGGCGTTGATTACCACTGAAGCTTTCTTT	CASSEVPHGALITTEAFF
NA	TRBJ2-5	NA	TRBV10-3	TGTGCCATCAGTGAGTCTGGGGGTTTGGGAGAGACCCGGTACTTC	CAISESGGLGETRYF
NA	TRBJ2-7	NA	TRBV3-1	TGTGCCAGCAGCCAAGATGGGGACGAGTACTACGAGCAGTACTTC	CASSQDGDEYYEQYF
NA	TRBJ2-5	NA	TRBV10-2	TGCGCCAGCAGTGAGTTTGCAGGGAAACCCCAAGAGACCCAGTACTTC	CASSEFAGKPQETQYF
NA	TRBJ2-3	NA	TRBV20-1	TGCAGTGCCCTCCCCTACTTGTCACTCACAGATACGCAGTATTTT	CSALPYLSLTDTQYF
TRBD1	TRBJ2-5	few	TRBV10-3	TGTGCCATCAGTAGAGGGACAGGGCTAGAGACCCAGTACTTC	CAISRGTGLETQYF
NA	TRBJ2-3	few	TRBV29-1	TGCAGCGTTGATTTGGGGTTCACCACAGATACGCAGTATTTT	CSVDLGFTTDTQYF
NA	TRBJ2-3	few	TRBV5-1	TGCGCCAGCAGCCTCGACAGAAGGGATACGCAGTATTTT	CASSLDRRDTQYF
NA	TRBJ2-2	few	TRBV12-3/TRBV12-4	TGTGCCAGCACCCGACAGGCCACCGGGGAGCTGTTTTTT	CASTRQATGELFF
NA	TRBJ2-5	few	TRBV28	TGTGCCAGCACTTCAAACGGGGAGACCCAGTACTTC	CASTSNGETQYF
NA	TRBJ2-2	NA	TRBV10-1	TGCGCCAGCAGTGAGTCGCCAGGTGACATCTACACCGGGGAGCTGTTTTTT	CASSESPGDIYTGELFF
NA	TRBJ2-3	many	TRBV21-1	TGTGCCAGCAGCAAACCTCTAGCGGGGGGGCCGACAGATACGCAGTATTTT	CASSKPLAGGPTDTQYF
NA	TRBJ2-7	many	TRBV12-3/TRBV12-4	TGTGCCAGCAGGGTGACAGAAAACTACGAGCAGTACTTC	CASRVTENYEQYF
NA	TRBJ2-1	NA	TRBV18	TGTGCCAGCTCATCAGGCCGGGTCAGAGGGAATGAGCAGTTCTTC	CASSSGRVRGNEQFF
NA	TRBJ1-2	many	TRBV14	TGTGCCAGCAGCTACGGGACGGGCCATGGCTACACCTTC	CASSYGTGHGYTF
TRBD2	TRBJ2-2	many	TRBV7-2	TGTGCCAGCAGCTTAGAGTCTGCTAGCGGCACCGGGGAGCTGTTTTTT	CASSLESASGTGELFF
TRBD1	TRBJ2-5	few	TRBV20-1	TGCAGTGCGCCGACAGGGTGGTACCAAGAGACCCAGTACTTC	CSAPTGWYQETQYF
TRBD2	TRBJ2-1	few	TRBV20-1	TGCAGTGCTAGATCTAGCGGGGGGTCCTACAATGAGCAGTTCTTC	CSARSSGGSYNEQFF
NA	TRBJ2-1	few	TRBV7-9	TGTGCCAGCAGCTTGGAGGGAGGCCTTTGGGATGAGCAGTTCTTC	CASSLEGGLWDEQFF
NA	TRBJ1-5	many	TRBV28	TGTGCCAGCAGAACCGGGGCCCCAACTTATAGCAATCAGCCCCAGCATTTT	CASRTGAPTYSNQPQHF
NA	TRBJ2-3	NA	TRBV3-1	TGTGCCAGCAGCCAAGATGTCAGGGCTACGCAGTATTTT	CASSQDVRATQYF
NA	TRBJ2-3	NA	TRBV9	TGTGCCAGCAGCGTAGGTCCGGGAAACACAGATACGCAGTATTTT	CASSVGPGNTDTQYF
TRBD1	TRBJ2-7	many	TRBV10-3	TGTGCCATCACTTTCGGACAGGACAACTCCTACGAGCAGTACTTC	CAITFGQDNSYEQYF
TRBD2	TRBJ2-3	NA	TRBV20-1	TGCAGTGCTAGGATTCGACTAGCGGGGGGGCAGCTCGGCACAGATACGCAGTATTTT	CSARIRLAGGQLGTDTQYF
NA	TRBJ2-2	few	TRBV12-3/TRBV12-4	TGTGCCAGCACCCAAGGGACCGGGACCGGGGAGCTGTTTTTT	CASTQGTGTGELFF
TRBD1	TRBJ1-1	few	TRBV28	TGTGCCAGCAGTTTAGGGGGGACAGGGGGGAACACTGAAGCTTTCTTT	CASSLGGTGGNTEAFF
NA	TRBJ2-5	few	TRBV14	TGTGCCAGCAGCTCAAGTTGGGGCCCACGTGAGACCCAGTACTTC	CASSSSWGPRETQYF
NA	TRBJ2-1	NA	TRBV6-2/TRBV6-3	TGTGCCAGCAGTTACTCGAACAGTTACAATGAGCAGTTCTTC	CASSYSNSYNEQFF
NA	TRBJ2-3	few	TRBV5-1	TGCGCCAGCAGCCGCCGTCCTAGCAGCGCTAGCACAGATACGCAGTATTTT	CASSRRPSSASTDTQYF
NA	TRBJ2-7	NA	TRBV10-3	TGTGCCATCAGTGATCGACCCGGGTCCCCGCTGTACTTC	CAISDRPGSPLYF
NA	TRBJ2-7	many	TRBV6-1	TGTGCCAGCAGGAGGACACCCTTCTACGAGCAGTACTTC	CASRRTPFYEQYF
NA	TRBJ2-7	NA	TRBV5-1	TGCGCCAGCAGCTTGGAAGGTGACGGCGGTCTAGGGGAGCAGTACTTC	CASSLEGDGGLGEQYF
NA	TRBJ2-1	many	TRBV20-1	TGCAGTGCTATCTCAATGGCCGGGCGAAAATACAATGAGCAGTTCTTC	CSAISMAGRKYNEQFF
NA	TRBJ1-2	NA	TRBV20-1	TGCAGTGCTAGAGTTCCAAACGGGAATGGCTACACCTTC	CSARVPNGNGYTF
NA	TRBJ1-1	few	TRBV7-6	TGTGCCAGCACATTCCCCCCTGAGGGGCAGGGAAACACTGAAGCTTTCTTT	CASTFPPEGQGNTEAFF
TRBD1	TRBJ1-2	few	TRBV12-3/TRBV12-4	TGTGCCAGCAGATCTACAGGGGCGAATGGCTACACCTTC	CASRSTGANGYTF
NA	TRBJ1-2	few	TRBV12-3/TRBV12-4	TGTGCCAGCAGTTTAGGGGAGGGCGAAAATGGCTACACCTTC	CASSLGEGENGYTF
NA	TRBJ2-2	many	TRBV5-6	TGTGCCAGCAGCTTGTTTCCCGGGGAGCTGTTTTTT	CASSLFPGELFF
NA	TRBJ1-2	NA	TRBV6-1	TGTGCCAGCAGTCAGCTTCTGTGGGGTTCCAACTATGGCTACACCTTC	CASSQLLWGSNYGYTF
TRBD1	TRBJ2-7	NA	TRBV9	TGTGCCAGCAGCCCAGGGGGCAGGGGGCGCATCTACGAGCAGTACTTC	CASSPGGRGRIYEQYF
TRBD2	TRBJ2-1	few	TRBV28	TGTGCCAGCAGTTCCCAAGGGGGCGGGAGGGTCATGGATGAGCAGTTCTTC	CASSSQGGGRVMDEQFF